The TCR beta chain under discussion was sequenced for a study of regulatory T cells in long-lasting Graves disease. Overall study results and limits: Persistent disease favored TRBV28, TRBJ1-2 and TRBJ2-5. A greater number of public clonotypes (approximately 2,700) was shared by persistent patients than by new patients (roughly 880).

HTBI primers from iRepertoire and Arm-PCR of CDR3 regions yielded the TCR beta libraries. Via MiXCR, TCRdb re-called the multiplex PCR reads, giving one row per CDR3 protein. The sample holds approximately 440,000 distinct CDR3 sequences, roughly 15% seen once. Stated time point: newly diagnosed GD, antithyroid drugs for less than 3 months. Making the TCR library involved RNA that had been extracted from PBMCs. Trimming took 6 bases from V and 6 from J; bases not matched to a gene: 9. The germline V gene has CDR1 MDHEN and CDR2 SYDVKM. This CDR3 spans 15 amino acids. The sample holds many counts of this clonotype. Its specificity is not known. These data were also reused for a study on T cells in Graves' hyperthyroidism and ophthalmopathy. That study reports: Thyroid ultrasound and orbital computed tomography, with clinical symptoms and serum thyroxine and TRAb, informed diagnoses. Ophthalmopathy cases were set apart from stable hyperthyroidism by a 13 V-J model.

The chain uses TRBV28 and TRBJ2-1, with 9 bases that match TRBD2. The material was peripheral blood mononuclear cells (PBMCs), obtained at new diagnosis, from a patient treated with antithyroid drugs. The sequence derives from a man between 40 and 49 years old with Graves disease. For the CDR3, the DNA is TGTGCCAGCAGAGGGCCGGGGCGGGAGGGCAATGAGCAGTTCTTC. Amino acid sequence: CASRGPGREGNEQFF.